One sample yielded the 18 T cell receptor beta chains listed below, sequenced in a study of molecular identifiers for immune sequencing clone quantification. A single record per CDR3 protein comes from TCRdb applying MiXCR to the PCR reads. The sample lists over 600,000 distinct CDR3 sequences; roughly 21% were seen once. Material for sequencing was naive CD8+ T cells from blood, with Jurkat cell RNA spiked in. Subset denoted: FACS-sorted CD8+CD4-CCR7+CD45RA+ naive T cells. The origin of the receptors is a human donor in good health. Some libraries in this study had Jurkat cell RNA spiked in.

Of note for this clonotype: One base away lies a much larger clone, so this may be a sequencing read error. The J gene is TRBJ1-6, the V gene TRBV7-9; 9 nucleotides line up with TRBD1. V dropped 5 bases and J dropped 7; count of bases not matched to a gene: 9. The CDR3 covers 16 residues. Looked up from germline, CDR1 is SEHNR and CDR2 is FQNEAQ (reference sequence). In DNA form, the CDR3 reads TGTGCCAGCAGCCTTACAGGGGGCTTCGAAAATTCACCCCTCCACTTT. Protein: CASSLTGGFENSPLHF. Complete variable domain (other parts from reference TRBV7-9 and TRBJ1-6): DTGVSQNPRHKITKRGQNVTFRCDPISEHNRLYWYRQTLGQGPEFLTYFQNEAQLEKSRLLSDRFSAERPKGSFSTLEIQRTEQGDSAMYLCASSLTGGFENSPLHFGNGTRLTVT.

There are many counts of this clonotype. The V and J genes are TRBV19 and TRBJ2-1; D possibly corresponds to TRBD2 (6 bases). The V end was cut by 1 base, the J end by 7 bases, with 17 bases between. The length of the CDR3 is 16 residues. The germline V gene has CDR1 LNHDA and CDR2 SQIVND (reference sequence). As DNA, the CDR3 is TGTGCCAGTAGTATAGGGTCCCGCGGGACGGGTAATGAGCAGTTCTTC. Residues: CASSIGSRGTGNEQFF.

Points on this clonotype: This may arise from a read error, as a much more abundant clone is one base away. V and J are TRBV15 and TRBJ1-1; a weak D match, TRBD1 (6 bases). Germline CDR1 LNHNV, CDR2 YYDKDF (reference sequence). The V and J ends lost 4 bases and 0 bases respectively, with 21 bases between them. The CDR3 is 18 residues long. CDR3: CATSKDRGSSLLNTEAFF. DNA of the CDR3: TGTGCCACCAGCAAAGATAGGGGGTCGTCCCTATTGAACACTGAAGCTTTCTTT.

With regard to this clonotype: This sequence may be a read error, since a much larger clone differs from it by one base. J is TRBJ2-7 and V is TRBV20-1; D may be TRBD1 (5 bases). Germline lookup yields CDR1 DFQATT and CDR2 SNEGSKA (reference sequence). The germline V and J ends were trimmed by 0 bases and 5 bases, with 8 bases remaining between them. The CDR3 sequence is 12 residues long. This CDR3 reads CSARDDSHEQYF. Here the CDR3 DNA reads TGCAGTGCTAGAGATGACAGCCACGAGCAGTACTTC.

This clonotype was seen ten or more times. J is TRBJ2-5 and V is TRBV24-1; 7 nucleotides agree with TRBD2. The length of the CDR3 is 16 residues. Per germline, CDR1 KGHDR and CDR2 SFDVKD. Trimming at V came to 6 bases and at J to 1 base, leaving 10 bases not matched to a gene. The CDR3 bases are TGTGCCACCAGTCCGGGCGTCGGGGGGAGCCAAGAGACCCAGTACTTC. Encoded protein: CATSPGVGGSQETQYF.

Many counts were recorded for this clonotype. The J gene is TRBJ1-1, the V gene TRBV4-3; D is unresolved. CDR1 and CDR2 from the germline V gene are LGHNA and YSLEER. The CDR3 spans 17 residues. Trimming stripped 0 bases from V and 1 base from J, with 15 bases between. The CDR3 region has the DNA TGCGCCAGCAGCCAAGAGAGTTGGGCGACTGCGAACACTGAAGCTTTCTTT. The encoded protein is CASSQESWATANTEAFF.

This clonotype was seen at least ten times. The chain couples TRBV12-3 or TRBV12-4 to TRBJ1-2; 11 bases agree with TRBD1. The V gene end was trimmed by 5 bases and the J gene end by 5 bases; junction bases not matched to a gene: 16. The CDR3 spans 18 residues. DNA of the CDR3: TGTGCCAGCAGTGGGGGGACAGGGGGAAAAATCGATGTTTATGGCTACACCTTC. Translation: CASSGGTGGKIDVYGYTF.

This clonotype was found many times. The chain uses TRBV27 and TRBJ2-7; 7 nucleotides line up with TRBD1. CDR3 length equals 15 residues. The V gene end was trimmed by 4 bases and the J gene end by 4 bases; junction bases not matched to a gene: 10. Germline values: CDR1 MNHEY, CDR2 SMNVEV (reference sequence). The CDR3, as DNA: TGTGCCAGCAGTTCCCGCCACAGGGGCGGGTACGAGCAGTACTTC. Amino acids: CASSSRHRGGYEQYF.

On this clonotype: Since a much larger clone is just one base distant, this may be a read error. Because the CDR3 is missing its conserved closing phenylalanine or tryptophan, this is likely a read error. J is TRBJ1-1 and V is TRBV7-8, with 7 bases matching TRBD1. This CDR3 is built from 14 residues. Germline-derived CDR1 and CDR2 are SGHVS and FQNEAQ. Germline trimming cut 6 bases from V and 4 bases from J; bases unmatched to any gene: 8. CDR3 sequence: CASRQGVAGTEAFL. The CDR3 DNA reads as TGTGCCAGCAGGCAGGGGGTCGCGGGCACTGAAGCTTTCCTT.

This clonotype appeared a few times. The CDR3 DNA is TGTGCCAGCAGCGTAGAACGGGACAGCCCGATTTCACCCCTCCACTTT. Amino acids: CASSVERDSPISPLHF. The V and J genes are TRBV9 and TRBJ1-6; TRBD1 matches at 7 bases. CDR1 and CDR2 (germline): SGDLS, YYNGEE. The V segment lost 0 bases and the J segment 9 bases; nucleotides outside the gene matches: 9. The CDR3 loop spans 16 amino acids.

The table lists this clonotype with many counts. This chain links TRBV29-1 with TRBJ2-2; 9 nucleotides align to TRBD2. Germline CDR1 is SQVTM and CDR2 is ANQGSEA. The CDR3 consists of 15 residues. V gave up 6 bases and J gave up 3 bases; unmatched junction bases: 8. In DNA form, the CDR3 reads TGCAGCGTGGGGCTAGCGGGAAAGTACACCGGGGAGCTGTTTTTT. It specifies CSVGLAGKYTGELFF.

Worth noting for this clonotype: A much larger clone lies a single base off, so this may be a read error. CDR3 region: CSAWGSTDTQYF. CDR3 bases: TGCAGTGCGTGGGGCAGCACAGATACGCAGTATTTT. The rearrangement uses TRBV20-1 and TRBJ2-3; TRBD1 is a possible D gene (5 bases). Deletions cut 6 bases from V and 0 bases from J, with 7 bases between. The CDR3 consists of 12 residues. CDR1 DFQATT and CDR2 SNEGSKA come from the germline V gene (reference sequence).

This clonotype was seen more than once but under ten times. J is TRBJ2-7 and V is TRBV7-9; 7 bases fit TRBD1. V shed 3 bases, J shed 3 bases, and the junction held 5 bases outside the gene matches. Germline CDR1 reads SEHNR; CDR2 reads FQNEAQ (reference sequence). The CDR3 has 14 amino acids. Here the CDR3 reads CASSFPGQNYEQYF. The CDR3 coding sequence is TGTGCCAGCAGCTTCCCGGGACAGAACTACGAGCAGTACTTC. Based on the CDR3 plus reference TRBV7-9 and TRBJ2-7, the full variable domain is DTGVSQNPRHKITKRGQNVTFRCDPISEHNRLYWYRQTLGQGPEFLTYFQNEAQLEKSRLLSDRFSAERPKGSFSTLEIQRTEQGDSAMYLCASSFPGQNYEQYFGPGTRLTVT.

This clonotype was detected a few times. The CDR3 DNA reads as TGTGCCAGCAGCTCTAACGACGACAGGCGAACCTACGAGCAGTACTTC. Translated, it gives CASSSNDDRRTYEQYF. V is TRBV7-9 and J is TRBJ2-7; maybe TRBD1 (6 bases). Trimming stripped 4 bases from V and 2 bases from J, with 18 bases between. Germline CDR1 is SEHNR and CDR2 is FQNEAQ (reference sequence). CDR3 length: 16 amino acids.

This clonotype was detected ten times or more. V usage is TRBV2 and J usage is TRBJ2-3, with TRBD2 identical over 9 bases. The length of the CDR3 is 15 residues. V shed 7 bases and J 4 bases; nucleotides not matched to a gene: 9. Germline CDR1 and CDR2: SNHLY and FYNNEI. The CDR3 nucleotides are TGTGCCAGCAAGCCGCCGGGACTAGCTGCAGATACGCAGTATTTT. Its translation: CASKPPGLAADTQYF.

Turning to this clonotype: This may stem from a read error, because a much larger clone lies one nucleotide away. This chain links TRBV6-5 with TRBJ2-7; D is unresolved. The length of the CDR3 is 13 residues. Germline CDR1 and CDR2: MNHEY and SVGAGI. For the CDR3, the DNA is TGTGCCAGCAGTTACTCGATCGGATACGAGCGGTACTTC. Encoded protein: CASSYSIGYERYF.

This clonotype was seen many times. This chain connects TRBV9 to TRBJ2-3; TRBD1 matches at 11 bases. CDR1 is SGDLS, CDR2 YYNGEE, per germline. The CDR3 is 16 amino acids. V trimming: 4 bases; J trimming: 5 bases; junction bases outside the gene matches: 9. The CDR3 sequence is CASSTPGQGDQDTQYF. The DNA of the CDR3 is TGTGCCAGCAGCACACCGGGACAGGGGGATCAAGATACGCAGTATTTT.

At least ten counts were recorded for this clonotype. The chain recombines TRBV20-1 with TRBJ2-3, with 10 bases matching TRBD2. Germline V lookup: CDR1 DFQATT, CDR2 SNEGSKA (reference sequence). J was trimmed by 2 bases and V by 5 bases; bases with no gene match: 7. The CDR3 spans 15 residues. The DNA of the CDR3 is TGCAGTGCTTACGGACTAGCGGTTTACACAGATACGCAGTATTTT. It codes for CSAYGLAVYTDTQYF.